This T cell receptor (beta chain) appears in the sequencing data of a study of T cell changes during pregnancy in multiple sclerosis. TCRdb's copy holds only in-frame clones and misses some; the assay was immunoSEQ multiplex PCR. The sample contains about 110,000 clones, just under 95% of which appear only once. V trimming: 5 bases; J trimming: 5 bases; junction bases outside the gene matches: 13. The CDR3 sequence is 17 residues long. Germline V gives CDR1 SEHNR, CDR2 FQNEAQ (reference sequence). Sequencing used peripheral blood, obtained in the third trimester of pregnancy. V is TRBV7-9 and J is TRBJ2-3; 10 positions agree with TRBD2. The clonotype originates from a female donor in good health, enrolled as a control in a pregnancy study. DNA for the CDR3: TGTGCCAGCAGCCCCTTCTCTAGCGGGGGTCTAGGAGATACGCAGTATTTT. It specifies CASSPFSSGGLGDTQYF.